Below are 8 T cell receptor beta chains sequenced from a single sample in a study of cytomegalovirus exposure and HLA in healthy donors. PCR involved 60 Vbeta and 13 Jbeta primers. Produced via immunoSEQ multiplex PCR; TCRdb's table is partial and in-frame only. The sample has tens of thousands of clones, around 85% seen once; the top ten hold 2% to 2.5%. Sequencing input: PBMCs. These receptors were taken from a man aged 18 to 29 in good health and CMV-seronegative.

Points on this clone: Other DNA sequences of this sample code for an identical CDR3. The chain recombines TRBV5-4 with TRBJ1-1; D unclear. This CDR3 comprises 13 residues. From germline, CDR1 is SGHNT and CDR2 YYREEE (reference sequence). Trimming cost V 4 bases and J 1 base, with 8 bases left between them. The CDR3 DNA reads as TGTGCCAGCAGCGGACGGGGGAACACTGAAGCTTTCTTT. This translates into CASSGRGNTEAFF.

The V and J genes are TRBV6-6 and TRBJ2-7, with 9 positions matching TRBD1. CDR3 length: 14 residues. The V and J ends lost 5 bases and 6 bases, in that order; junction bases with no gene match: 8. In germline, CDR1 is MNHNY, CDR2 SVGAGI (reference sequence). The CDR3 nucleotides read TGTGCCAGCAGTAGGACAGGGGATTACGGCGAGCAGTACTTC. This encodes CASSRTGDYGEQYF.

This chain uses TRBV27 with TRBJ1-2, with D uncertain. Between the trimmed V and J ends, which lost 2 bases and 4 bases, there was a span of 8 bases. Germline V gene lookup returns CDR1 MNHEY and CDR2 SMNVEV (reference sequence). The CDR3 extends over 13 amino acids. CDR3 in DNA: TGTGCCAGCAGTTTAAACTCCCGCTATGGCTACACCTTC. Translated: CASSLNSRYGYTF.

This chain joins TRBV6-5 and TRBJ2-5, with TRBD1 matching 8 bases. V lost 6 bases and J lost 4; bases outside the gene matches: 7. The CDR3 is made up of 14 amino acids. Germline values: CDR1 MNHEY, CDR2 SVGAGI. In DNA form, the CDR3 reads TGTGCCAGCAGGCGTGGACAGGGATCAGAGACCCAGTACTTC. The encoded protein is CASRRGQGSETQYF.

This chain connects TRBV14 to TRBJ1-2; 7 positions match TRBD1. Germline CDR1 SGHDN, CDR2 FVKESK. The CDR3 length is 15 residues. The J segment lost 6 bases and the V segment lost 4 bases, leaving 11 bases of the junction unmatched. CDR3 nucleotides: TGTGCCAGCAGCCCTAGACAGGGCATACTGAATGGCTACACCTTC. This translates into CASSPRQGILNGYTF.

The CDR3 DNA follows: TGCAGCGTAAGCGGACTAGCTCCCACCGGGGAGCTGTTTTTT. Its translation is CSVSGLAPTGELFF. The J gene is TRBJ2-2, the V gene TRBV29-1; TRBD2 matches 8 bases. The CDR3 spans 14 residues. V shed 6 bases and J 4 bases; nucleotides not matched to a gene: 7. CDR1 SQVTM and CDR2 ANQGSEA come from the germline V gene.

The chain couples TRBV28 to TRBJ1-2; D unclear. The CDR3 totals 14 residues. CDR1 is MDHEN, CDR2 SYDVKM, per germline. The germline V and J ends were trimmed by 7 bases and 4 bases, with 16 bases remaining between them. The DNA for the CDR3 is TGTGCCAGCACCTTAGGCCAATCGGGCTATGGCTACACCTTC. Its protein is CASTLGQSGYGYTF.

For the CDR3, the DNA is TGCGCCAGCACTCTCCTTCCTCAGGCCGGGGAGCTGTTTTTT. Translation: CASTLLPQAGELFF. The rearrangement uses TRBV5-1 and TRBJ2-2; D remains ambiguous. This CDR3 region has 14 residues. Trimming took 6 bases from V and 6 from J, leaving 15 bases between them. In germline, CDR1 is SGHRS, CDR2 YFSETQ.